What follows are 28 T cell receptor beta chains derived from one specimen sequenced in a study of control samples from healthy donors and cancer patients. Some clones are missing from TCRdb's copy, which holds only in-frame ones; the method was immunoSEQ multiplex PCR. Of 100,000 to 150,000 clones in the sample, 87% are singletons; the top ten hold more than 8%. The sample consisted of blood. These receptors came from a man aged 40-55 years in good health.

The chain is built from TRBV14 and TRBJ1-6, with D unresolved. Per the germline V gene, CDR1 is SGHDN and CDR2 is FVKESK. CDR3 length: 16 residues. Trimming took off 4 bases at V and 7 bases at J, with 17 bases between the two ends. DNA for the CDR3: TGTGCCAGCAGCCGCCCAGGAGGGCTTTCCAATTCACCCCTCCACTTT. Protein: CASSRPGGLSNSPLHF.

This clone was observed a handful of times. The rearrangement joins TRBV10-2 to TRBJ1-5; D unresolved. The CDR3 consists of 14 residues. Germline V CDR1 and CDR2: WSHSY, SAAADI. CDR3 coding DNA: TGCGCTCCACGAGGGTGGGGAAGCAATCAGCCCCAGCATTTT. Its protein product is CAPRGWGSNQPQHF.

V is TRBV4-3 and J is TRBJ1-2, with D perhaps matching TRBD1 (6 bases). CDR3 length equals 17 residues. Germline lookup yields CDR1 LGHNA and CDR2 YSLEER. V was pared by 0 bases and J by 0 bases, with 14 bases between. CDR3 sequence reads: CASSQDAMGGPNYGYTF. The CDR3 region has the DNA TGCGCCAGCAGCCAAGATGCTATGGGGGGCCCTAACTATGGCTACACCTTC.

The chain recombines TRBV14 with TRBJ2-2; the D gene is possibly TRBD2 (7 bases). The germline CDR1 and CDR2 sequences are SGHDN and FVKESK. V was pared by 4 bases and J by 6 bases, with 18 bases between. This CDR3 has 16 residues. In DNA, the CDR3 is TGTGCCAGCAGCCCAAGAGGGGGGGCGCTGGCCGGGGAGCTGTTTTTT. It specifies CASSPRGGALAGELFF.

V gene TRBV18 combines with J gene TRBJ1-1; perhaps TRBD1 as D (5 bases). Between the trimmed V and J ends, which lost 5 bases and 5 bases, there was a span of 12 bases. Per the germline V gene, CDR1 is KGHSH and CDR2 is LQKENI. CDR3 size: 13 residues. The CDR3 DNA is TGTGCCAGCTCATCAGGGTTTGATACTGAAGCTTTCTTT. Protein: CASSSGFDTEAFF.

The V call is TRBV7-7, the J call TRBJ1-1, with D unclear. V lost 1 base to trimming and J lost 1 base, with 4 bases between them. This CDR3 is 13 amino acids long. CDR1 SSHAT and CDR2 FNYEAQ come from the germline V gene (reference sequence). DNA of the CDR3: TGTGCCAGCAGCTTAGTACAGAACACTGAAGCTTTCTTT. Translated, it gives CASSLVQNTEAFF. Based on the CDR3 plus reference TRBV7-7 and TRBJ1-1, the full variable domain is GAGVSQSPRYKVTKRGQDVTLRCDPISSHATLYWYQQALGQGPEFLTYFNYEAQPDKSGLPSDRFSAERPEGSISTLTIQRTEQRDSAMYRCASSLVQNTEAFFGQGTRLTVV.

The chain is built from TRBV13 and TRBJ2-4, with a possible D match to TRBD2 (7 bases). Trimming shortened V by 6 bases and J by 2 bases, and 20 bases separated the two germline ends. Germline lookup yields CDR1 PRHDT and CDR2 FYEKMQ (reference sequence). The CDR3 is made up of 17 amino acids. The CDR3 DNA follows: TGTGCCAGCAGTTCACCCGGCGGGGGCTATTCCAAAAACATTCAGTACTTC. This gives the protein CASSSPGGGYSKNIQYF. The full variable domain, completed using reference TRBV13 and TRBJ2-4, is AAGVIQSPRHLIKEKRETATLKCYPIPRHDTVYWYQQGPGQDPQFLISFYEKMQSDKGSIPDRFSAQQFSDYHSELNMSSLELGDSALYFCASSSPGGGYSKNIQYFGAGTRLSVL.

V is TRBV5-1 and J is TRBJ2-3, with D possibly matching TRBD1 (6 bases). The CDR3 length is 15 residues. Trimming stripped 4 bases from V and 4 bases from J, with 16 bases between. Germline V gene data show CDR1 as SGHRS and CDR2 as YFSETQ. The CDR3: CASSPGHGGPDTQYF. Written as DNA, the CDR3 is TGCGCCAGCAGCCCGGGACATGGGGGCCCAGATACGCAGTATTTT. The whole variable domain, filled in from reference TRBV5-1 and TRBJ2-3, reads KAGVTQTPRYLIKTRGQQVTLSCSPISGHRSVSWYQQTPGQGLQFLFEYFSETQRNKGNFPGRFSGRQFSNSRSEMNVSTLELGDSALYLCASSPGHGGPDTQYFGPGTRLTVL.

This chain joins TRBV7-3 and TRBJ1-1; the D is unclear. CDR1 and CDR2 (germline): SGHTA, FQGTGA. The CDR3 totals 15 residues. The V end lost 0 bases, the J end lost 0 bases, and 8 bases lay between the germline ends. The CDR3 coding sequence is TGTGCCAGCAGCTTAACGGCAGGCATGAACACTGAAGCTTTCTTT. This sequence encodes CASSLTAGMNTEAFF.

This chain connects TRBV5-4 to TRBJ2-1; D remains unclear. The V gene's germline CDR1 is SGHNT and CDR2 YYREEE (reference sequence). This CDR3 has 12 residues. V lost 0 bases and J 13 bases, leaving 11 bases between the germline ends. In nucleotides, the CDR3 is TGTGCCAGCAGCTTGGACCCCCAAACCCAGTTCTTC. Amino acids: CASSLDPQTQFF.

The gene calls are TRBV7-2 and TRBJ2-3; tentatively, D is TRBD2 (5 bases). With 4 bases removed from V and 2 bases from J, the gap between germline ends came to 10 bases. The CDR3 loop spans 14 amino acids. Per the germline V gene, CDR1 is SGHTA and CDR2 is FQGNSA. DNA for the CDR3: TGTGCCAGCAGCTCCGACTATATCACAGATACGCAGTATTTT. Protein: CASSSDYITDTQYF.

This chain connects TRBV29-1 to TRBJ1-1; weak D call: TRBD1 (5 bases). Trimming removed 8 bases from V and 0 bases from J, with 10 bases in between. CDR3 length equals 12 residues. Germline lookup yields CDR1 SQVTM and CDR2 ANQGSEA. The CDR3 reads CSTPGMNTEAFF. The DNA for the CDR3 is TGCAGCACTCCAGGGATGAACACTGAAGCTTTCTTT.

The chain employs TRBV24-1 and TRBJ1-1; TRBD1 matches 8 bases. Trimming took 7 bases from V and 1 from J; bases not matched to a gene: 4. In germline, CDR1 is KGHDR, CDR2 SFDVKD. The CDR3 runs 14 residues. CDR3 loop: CATRAGGANTEAFF. CDR3 DNA sequence: TGTGCCACCAGAGCAGGGGGCGCGAACACTGAAGCTTTCTTT.

This sequence joins TRBV6-4 and TRBJ2-6; 8 bases agree with TRBD1. The germline V gene encodes CDR1 MRHNA and CDR2 SNTAGT. With V trimmed by 1 base and J by 0 bases, 5 bases remained unmatched. The CDR3 contains 18 residues. CDR3 bases: TGTGCCAGCAGTGACTATGGACAGGGTCCCTCTGGGGCCAACGTCCTGACTTTC. This sequence encodes CASSDYGQGPSGANVLTF.

The genes are TRBV15 and TRBJ2-5, with 7 bases that match TRBD2. This CDR3 has 14 residues. V shed 4 bases and J 6 bases; nucleotides not matched to a gene: 8. CDR1 is LNHNV, CDR2 YYDKDF, per germline (reference sequence). The chain's CDR3 is CATSTGQGGKTQYF. DNA of the CDR3: TGTGCCACCAGCACGGGTCAGGGAGGGAAGACCCAGTACTTC.

The chain has TRBV4-3 and TRBJ1-2; D remains ambiguous. From germline, CDR1 is LGHNA and CDR2 YSLEER. Trimming left V 0 bases short and J 8 bases short, with 13 bases between. The CDR3 sequence is 14 residues long. CDR3 DNA: TGCGCCAGCAGCCAAGATACATCAGTAAGCGGCTACACCTTC. Protein product: CASSQDTSVSGYTF.

The CDR3 protein is CASSLIYGYGYTF. In DNA form, the CDR3 reads TGTGCCAGCAGCTTAATTTATGGCTATGGCTACACCTTC. The chain employs TRBV11-3 and TRBJ1-2; D gene ambiguous. The CDR3 length is 13 residues. V was clipped by 2 bases and J by 4 bases, with 8 bases between them. Germline V gene data show CDR1 as SGHNT and CDR2 as YENEEA.

The V and J genes are TRBV7-6 and TRBJ1-4; no reliable D call. The V end lost 2 bases, the J end lost 5 bases, and 12 bases lay between the germline ends. The CDR3 is 15 residues long. Germline V CDR1 and CDR2: SGHVS, FNYEAQ. Written as DNA, the CDR3 is TGTGCCAGCAGCTTATCTGGAGATTACAATGAAAAACTGTTTTTT. This sequence encodes CASSLSGDYNEKLFF.

The chain is built from TRBV11-3 and TRBJ2-3; 7 nucleotides line up with TRBD1. Germline V gene lookup returns CDR1 SGHNT and CDR2 YENEEA. The CDR3 loop spans 16 amino acids. V dropped 1 base and J dropped 2; count of bases not matched to a gene: 6. The CDR3 sequence is CASSLGGRGNTDTQYF. DNA of the CDR3: TGTGCCAGCAGCTTAGGGGGCAGGGGGAACACAGATACGCAGTATTTT.

The V gene is TRBV12-5, the J gene TRBJ1-2, with 9 bases matching TRBD1. In germline, CDR1 is LGHNT, CDR2 FRNRAP. Trimming removed 1 base from V and 5 bases from J; junction bases left unmatched: 8. The CDR3 spans 16 residues. This CDR3 reads CASGLGWEGQGYGYTF. In DNA, the CDR3 is TGTGCTAGTGGTTTGGGGTGGGAGGGACAGGGTTATGGCTACACCTTC.

The rearrangement links TRBV24-1 to TRBJ1-2, with TRBD1 matching 10 bases. After removal of 5 bases from V and 7 bases from J, the junction contained 3 bases not matched to a gene. This CDR3 has 13 residues. Per germline, CDR1 KGHDR and CDR2 SFDVKD. CDR3 loop: CATSGDRGVGYTF. Written as DNA, the CDR3 is TGTGCCACCAGTGGGGACAGGGGTGTTGGCTACACCTTC.

The chain recombines TRBV5-1 with TRBJ1-1, with 7 bases identical to TRBD1. CDR3 length equals 13 residues. Germline V gene data show CDR1 as SGHRS and CDR2 as YFSETQ. The junction had 2 bases not matched to a gene; V was cut back by 0 bases and J by 6 bases. The CDR3 here is CASSLVGGSEAFF. In DNA form, the CDR3 reads TGCGCCAGCAGCTTGGTAGGGGGCTCTGAAGCTTTCTTT.

V is TRBV6-6 and J is TRBJ2-2, with D uncertain. CDR1 is MNHNY, CDR2 SVGAGI, per germline (reference sequence). Trimming cost V 0 bases and J 1 base, with 9 bases left between them. The CDR3 has 16 amino acids. The DNA of the CDR3 is TGTGCCAGCAGTTACTCCGTAGTAATGAACACCGGGGAGCTGTTTTTT. It codes for CASSYSVVMNTGELFF.

This rearrangement joins TRBV7-2 to TRBJ2-3, with D unresolved. The CDR3 contains 16 residues. Germline values: CDR1 SGHTA, CDR2 FQGNSA. The ends were cut back, 1 base at V and 4 bases at J, with 15 bases in the middle. The DNA for the CDR3 is TGTGCCAGCAGCTTAGGTGGTCTCACCTCCGCAGATACGCAGTATTTT. This translates into CASSLGGLTSADTQYF.

V is TRBV7-8 and J is TRBJ1-5; no firm D call. The CDR3 has 11 amino acids. Trimming removed 5 bases at V and 11 bases at J, with 10 bases between. Looked up from germline, CDR1 is SGHVS and CDR2 is FQNEAQ. The CDR3 here is CASSQVGAQHF. The CDR3 nucleotides read TGTGCCAGCAGCCAGGTCGGGGCCCAGCATTTT.

J is TRBJ1-2 and V is TRBV5-1; D remains ambiguous. The CDR3 extends over 13 amino acids. Germline CDR1 SGHRS, CDR2 YFSETQ. Trimming pared 0 bases from V and 8 bases from J, leaving 11 bases between. CDR3 nucleotide sequence: TGCGCCAGCAGCTTGGTGGCAGTACAGGGCTACACCTTC. Protein: CASSLVAVQGYTF.

The V gene is TRBV14, the J gene TRBJ2-1; D is undetermined. CDR3 length: 12 residues. Trimming cost V 3 bases and J 5 bases, with 5 bases left between them. Germline CDR1 is SGHDN and CDR2 is FVKESK. The chain's CDR3 is CASSQGDNEQFF. The DNA for the CDR3 is TGTGCCAGCAGCCAGGGCGACAATGAGCAGTTCTTC. The full variable domain, with the rest looked up from reference TRBV14 and TRBJ2-1, is EAGVTQFPSHSVIEKGQTVTLRCDPISGHDNLYWYRRVMGKEIKFLLHFVKESKQDESGMPNNRFLAERTGGTYSTLKVQPAELEDSGVYFCASSQGDNEQFFGPGTRLTVL.

V is TRBV3-1 (or the pseudogene TRBV3-2) and J is TRBJ1-4, with 10 bases aligning to TRBD1. The CDR3 extends over 16 amino acids. Trimming removed 4 bases from V and 4 bases from J; junction bases left unmatched: 6. Germline-derived CDR1 and CDR2 are LGHDT and YNNKEL (reference sequence). The DNA of the CDR3 is TGTGCCAGCAGCCCATCGACAGGGGGCGGTAATGAAAAACTGTTTTTT. It translates to CASSPSTGGGNEKLFF.